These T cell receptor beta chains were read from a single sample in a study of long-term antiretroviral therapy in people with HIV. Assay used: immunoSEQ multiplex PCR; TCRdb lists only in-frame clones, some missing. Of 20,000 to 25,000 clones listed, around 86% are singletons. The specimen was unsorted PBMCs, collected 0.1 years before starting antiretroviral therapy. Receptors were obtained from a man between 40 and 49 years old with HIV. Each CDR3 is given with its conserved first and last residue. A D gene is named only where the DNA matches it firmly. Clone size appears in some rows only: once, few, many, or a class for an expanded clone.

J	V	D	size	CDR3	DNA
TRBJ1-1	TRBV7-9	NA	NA	CASSTSGTTEAFF	TGTGCCAGCAGCACCTCAGGGACCACTGAAGCTTTCTTT
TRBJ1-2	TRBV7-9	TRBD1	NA	CASRHRGGGYTF	TGTGCCAGCAGGCACAGGGGCGGTGGCTACACCTTC
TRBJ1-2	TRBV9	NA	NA	CASSEDSPAYGYTF	TGTGCCAGCAGCGAGGACAGCCCCGCTTATGGCTACACCTTC
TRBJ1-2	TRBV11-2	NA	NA	CASSSSQGYYGYTF	TGTGCCAGCAGCTCCTCACAGGGATACTATGGCTACACCTTC
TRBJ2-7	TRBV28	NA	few	CASSFRGLSSYEQYF	TGTGCCAGCAGTTTTAGGGGCCTCTCATCCTACGAGCAGTACTTC
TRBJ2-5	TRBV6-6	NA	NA	CASSYSFETQYF	TGTGCCAGCAGTTACTCTTTCGAGACCCAGTACTTC
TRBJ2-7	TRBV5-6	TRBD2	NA	CASSSPRLASHEQYF	TGTGCCAGCAGTTCCCCCAGACTAGCAAGCCACGAGCAGTACTTC
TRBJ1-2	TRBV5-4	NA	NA	CASSLEGQAHGYTF	TGTGCCAGCAGCTTGGAGGGGCAGGCACACGGCTACACCTTC
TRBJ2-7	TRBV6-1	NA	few	CASGARYYEQYF	TGTGCCAGCGGGGCACGGTACTACGAGCAGTACTTC
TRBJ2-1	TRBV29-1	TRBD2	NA	CSTTSGRTDNEQFF	TGCAGCACTACTAGCGGGAGAACGGACAATGAGCAGTTCTTC
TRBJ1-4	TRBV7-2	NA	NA	CASRSSGGPNEKLFF	TGTGCCAGCAGATCTTCCGGTGGCCCAAATGAAAAACTGTTTTTT
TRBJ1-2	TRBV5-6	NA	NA	CASSLTEYGYTF	TGTGCCAGCAGCTTGACGGAATATGGCTACACCTTC
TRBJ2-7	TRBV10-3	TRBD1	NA	CAIRGTGVLYEQYF	TGTGCCATCAGGGGGACAGGAGTACTCTACGAGCAGTACTTC
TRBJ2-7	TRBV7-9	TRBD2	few	CASSSSGRAGEQYF	TGTGCCAGCAGCTCTAGCGGGAGGGCCGGGGAGCAGTACTTC
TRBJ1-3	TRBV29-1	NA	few	CSVGVAGNTIYF	TGCAGCGTTGGAGTTGCTGGAAACACCATATATTTT
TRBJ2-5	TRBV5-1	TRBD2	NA	CASSGLAGAGETQYF	TGCGCCAGCAGCGGACTAGCGGGGGCCGGGGAGACCCAGTACTTC
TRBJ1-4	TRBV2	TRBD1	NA	CASSERQGEKLFF	TGTGCCAGCAGTGAACGACAGGGTGAAAAACTGTTTTTT
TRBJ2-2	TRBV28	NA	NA	CASANLGTGELFF	TGTGCCAGCGCAAATTTGGGGACCGGGGAGCTGTTTTTT
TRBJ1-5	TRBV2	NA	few	CASTRWGSGNQPQHF	TGTGCCAGCACGAGGTGGGGGAGCGGCAATCAGCCCCAGCATTTT
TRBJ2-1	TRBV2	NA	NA	CASRYADEQFF	TGTGCCAGCAGATACGCCGATGAGCAGTTCTTC
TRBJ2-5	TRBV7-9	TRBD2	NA	CASSLLASGTGTQYF	TGTGCCAGCAGCTTACTGGCTAGCGGTACAGGGACCCAGTACTTC
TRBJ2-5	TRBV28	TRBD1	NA	CASSPGGQGSETQYF	TGTGCCAGCAGCCCAGGGGGACAGGGATCGGAGACCCAGTACTTC
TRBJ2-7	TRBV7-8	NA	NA	CASSLFTDYEQYF	TGTGCCAGCAGCTTATTCACAGACTACGAGCAGTACTTC
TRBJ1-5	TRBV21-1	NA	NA	CASSKWSSDRVGILGNQPQHF	TGTGCCAGCAGCAAATGGAGCTCGGACAGGGTCGGTATTTTGGGCAATCAGCCCCAGCATTTT
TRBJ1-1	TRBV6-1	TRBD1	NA	CASKNRGNTEAFF	TGTGCCAGCAAAAACAGGGGCAACACTGAAGCTTTCTTT
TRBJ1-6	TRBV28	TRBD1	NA	CASGGQGLYNSPLHF	TGTGCCAGCGGGGGACAGGGACTCTATAATTCACCCCTCCACTTT
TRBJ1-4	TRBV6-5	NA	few	CASSFAGRGEKLFF	TGTGCCAGCAGTTTTGCGGGGCGCGGGGAAAAACTGTTTTTT
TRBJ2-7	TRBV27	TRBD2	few	CASSWGLAGDEQYF	TGTGCCAGCAGTTGGGGACTAGCGGGTGACGAGCAGTACTTC
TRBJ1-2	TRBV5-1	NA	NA	CASSPFPGDKGYTF	TGCGCCAGCAGCCCTTTCCCGGGGGATAAGGGCTACACCTTC
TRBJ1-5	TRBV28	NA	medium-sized	CASNSRFSNQPQHF	TGTGCCAGCAATTCCCGGTTTAGCAATCAGCCCCAGCATTTT
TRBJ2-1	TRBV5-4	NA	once	CASSLARQGSYNEQFF	TGTGCCAGCAGCTTGGCCCGGCAGGGCTCCTACAATGAGCAGTTCTTC
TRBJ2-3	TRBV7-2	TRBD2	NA	CASSKLAGGDTQYF	TGTGCCAGCAGTAAACTAGCGGGTGGAGATACGCAGTATTTT
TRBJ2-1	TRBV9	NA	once	CASSVGPGVYNEQFF	TGTGCCAGCTCCGTGGGGCCTGGGGTCTACAATGAGCAGTTCTTC
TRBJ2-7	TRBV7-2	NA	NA	CASSDQALEEQYF	TGTGCCAGCAGCGATCAAGCCCTCGAGGAGCAGTACTTC
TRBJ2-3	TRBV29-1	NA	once	CSVEKGKRDTQYF	TGCAGCGTTGAAAAGGGGAAAAGAGATACGCAGTATTTT
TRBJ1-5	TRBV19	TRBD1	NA	CASSTSQGRVRQPQHF	TGTGCCAGTAGTACCTCACAGGGGCGAGTGCGACAGCCCCAGCATTTT
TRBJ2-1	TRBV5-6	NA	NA	CASSLARNEQFF	TGTGCCAGCAGCTTGGCCAGGAATGAGCAGTTCTTC
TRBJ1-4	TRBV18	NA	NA	CASSRAPTNEKLFF	TGTGCCAGCTCACGGGCCCCAACTAATGAAAAACTGTTTTTT
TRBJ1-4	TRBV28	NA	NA	CASQTGNEKLFF	TGTGCCAGCCAAACAGGGAATGAAAAACTGTTTTTT
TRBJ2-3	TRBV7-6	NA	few	CASSQGQGTDTQYF	TGTGCCAGCAGCCAGGGACAAGGCACAGATACGCAGTATTTT
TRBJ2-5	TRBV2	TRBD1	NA	CASSVQGQETQYF	TGTGCCAGCAGTGTGCAGGGACAGGAGACCCAGTACTTC
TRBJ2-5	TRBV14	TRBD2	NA	CASSQDRGGQETQYF	TGTGCCAGCAGCCAAGATCGCGGGGGCCAAGAGACCCAGTACTTC
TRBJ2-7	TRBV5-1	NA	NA	CASSPQGPRRGGEQYF	TGCGCCAGCAGCCCCCAGGGGCCGCGCCGAGGGGGCGAGCAGTACTTC
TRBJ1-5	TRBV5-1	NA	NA	CASSLQGHSNQPQHF	TGCGCCAGCAGCCTACAGGGTCATAGCAATCAGCCCCAGCATTTT
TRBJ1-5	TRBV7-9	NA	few	CASSFGGNQPQHF	TGTGCCAGCAGCTTCGGGGGCAATCAGCCCCAGCATTTT
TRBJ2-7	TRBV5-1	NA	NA	CASSTRVGDYEQYF	TGCGCCAGCAGCACCCGGGTGGGGGACTACGAGCAGTACTTC
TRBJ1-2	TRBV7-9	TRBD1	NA	CASSSVDRENYGYTF	TGTGCCAGCAGCTCCGTCGACAGGGAGAACTATGGCTACACCTTC
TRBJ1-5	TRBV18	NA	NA	CASSPPWDGTRRHQPQHF	TGTGCCAGCTCCCCGCCCTGGGACGGAACCCGTCGGCATCAGCCCCAGCATTTT
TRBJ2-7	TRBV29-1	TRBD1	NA	CSVAGTGIYEQYF	TGCAGCGTAGCCGGGACAGGCATCTACGAGCAGTACTTC
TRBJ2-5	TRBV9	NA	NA	CASSLDQETQYF	TGTGCCAGCAGCCTGGACCAAGAGACCCAGTACTTC
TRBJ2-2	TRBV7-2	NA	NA	CASSLARNTGELFF	TGTGCCAGCAGCTTAGCGCGAAACACCGGGGAGCTGTTTTTT
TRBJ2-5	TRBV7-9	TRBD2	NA	CASSPKILAGPSAQYF	TGTGCCAGCAGCCCAAAGATCCTAGCGGGGCCTTCGGCCCAGTACTTC
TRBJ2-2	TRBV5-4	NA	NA	CASSRTGTHGELFF	TGTGCCAGCAGCCGGACCGGGACTCACGGGGAGCTGTTTTTT
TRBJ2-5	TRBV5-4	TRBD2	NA	CASTLKGLAGGIETQYF	TGTGCCAGCACCCTTAAGGGACTAGCGGGGGGGATCGAGACCCAGTACTTC
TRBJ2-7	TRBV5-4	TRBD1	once	CASSQTGLRYEQYF	TGTGCCAGCAGCCAGACAGGGTTAAGGTACGAGCAGTACTTC
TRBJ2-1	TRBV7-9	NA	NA	CASSLRWEDNEQFF	TGTGCCAGCAGCTTAAGATGGGAAGACAATGAGCAGTTCTTC
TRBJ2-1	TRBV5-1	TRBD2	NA	CASSLALAAYNEQFF	TGCGCCAGCAGCTTGGCACTAGCGGCCTACAATGAGCAGTTCTTC
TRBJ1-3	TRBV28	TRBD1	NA	CASRGTEARRSGNTIYF	TGTGCCAGCAGGGGGACAGAGGCTCGCCGCTCTGGAAACACCATATATTTT
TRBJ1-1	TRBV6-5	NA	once	CASSYARTGHTEAFF	TGTGCCAGCAGTTACGCCAGGACGGGTCACACTGAAGCTTTCTTT